This paragraph reports one T cell receptor beta chain. Its matching antigen is unknown. CDR3 length equals 12 residues. Germline CDR1 MNHEY, CDR2 SVGEGT. TCRdb reprocessed the 5' RACE reads and reports one entry per CDR3 protein, with no DNA. Its table records about 450,000 distinct CDR3 sequences. This specimen belongs to a study of monozygotic twins with inflammatory bowel disease. General study results and limits: Whereas healthy co-twins had higher TCRbeta diversity (inverse Simpson), IBD patients had lower diversity.

Sequenced material: blood. V usage is TRBV6-2 or TRBV6-3 and J usage is TRBJ2-3. This clonotype was sampled from a human donor with ulcerative colitis or Crohn's disease, or a healthy co-twin of an affected twin (not recorded which). The CDR3 is CASRTTGDTQYF.